The rows below give T cell receptor beta chains drawn from one sample of a study of T cells in Graves' hyperthyroidism and ophthalmopathy. TCRdb passed the multiplex PCR reads through MiXCR, listing each CDR3 protein once. The data contain 500,000 to 650,000 distinct CDR3 sequences, roughly a sixth of them seen just once; the ten biggest clones take up roughly 15%. The sequencing sample was made of blood. The receptors shown here come from a woman aged 18-29 years with Graves' ophthalmopathy. Each CDR3 is given with its conserved first and last residue. A D gene is named only where the DNA matches it firmly. Clone size is not always given. Where it is, it says once, few, many or a class for expanded clones.

clone_size	j_call	d_call	v_call	cdr3_aa	cdr3_nt
NA	TRBJ2-5	NA	TRBV20-1	CSARDIGGDQETQYF	TGCAGTGCTAGAGATATCGGCGGGGACCAAGAGACCCAGTACTTC
NA	TRBJ1-1	NA	TRBV9	CASSVERNTEAFF	TGTGCCAGCAGCGTAGAAAGGAACACTGAAGCTTTCTTT
few	TRBJ2-4	TRBD2	TRBV7-9	CASSLTASGGPWELAKNIQYF	TGTGCCAGCAGCTTAACGGCTAGCGGGGGGCCATGGGAACTAGCCAAAAACATTCAGTACTTC
NA	TRBJ1-6	NA	TRBV7-6	CASSLGSAGDSSPLHF	TGTGCCAGCAGCTTAGGTAGCGCAGGGGATTCGTCACCCCTCCACTTT
NA	TRBJ1-3	TRBD1	TRBV30	CAWTLPLGQGTGNTIYF	TGTGCCTGGACTCTACCCCTCGGACAGGGCACTGGAAACACCATATATTTT
many	TRBJ2-7	TRBD1	TRBV27	CASRERGGTGVHEQYF	TGTGCCAGCAGGGAACGGGGTGGGACAGGGGTCCACGAGCAGTACTTC
few	TRBJ2-7	NA	TRBV9	CASSVAMGELSNEQYF	TGTGCCAGCAGCGTAGCAATGGGGGAGTTGAGTAACGAGCAGTACTTC
many	TRBJ2-7	NA	TRBV28	CASSLLEGSYEQYF	TGTGCCAGCAGTTTACTGGAGGGTTCCTACGAGCAGTACTTC
NA	TRBJ1-6	NA	TRBV6-2/TRBV6-3	CASSYRGVTNSPLHF	TGTGCCAGCAGTTACCGCGGGGTTACCAATTCACCCCTCCACTTT
few	TRBJ2-1	TRBD2	TRBV15	CATSRSWTSGGNEQFF	TGTGCCACCAGCAGATCCTGGACTAGCGGGGGAAATGAGCAGTTCTTC
NA	TRBJ1-2	NA	TRBV28	CAIGGGLYGYTF	TGTGCCATAGGGGGGGGCCTTTATGGCTACACCTTC
many	TRBJ1-2	NA	TRBV27	CASSLPGLDGYTF	TGTGCCAGCAGTCTCCCCGGCCTCGACGGCTACACCTTC
many	TRBJ2-7	NA	TRBV6-1	CASSVFTGNFYEQYF	TGTGCCAGCAGCGTATTTACAGGGAACTTCTACGAGCAGTACTTC
many	TRBJ1-2	NA	TRBV7-8	CASSWRDTQNYGYTF	TGTGCCAGCAGCTGGCGGGACACGCAAAACTATGGCTACACCTTC
many	TRBJ2-1	TRBD1	TRBV28	CASSSFQDRENNEQFF	TGTGCCAGCAGTTCCTTCCAGGACAGGGAAAACAATGAGCAGTTCTTC
NA	TRBJ1-1	NA	TRBV25-1	CAPRRNTEAFF	TGTGCCCCAAGGAGGAACACTGAAGCTTTCTTT
NA	TRBJ1-6	NA	TRBV5-6	CASTLGASPLHF	TGTGCCAGCACCTTGGGGGCTTCACCCCTCCACTTT
few	TRBJ2-1	TRBD2	TRBV6-2/TRBV6-3	CASSSRSGRARSYNEQFF	TGTGCCAGCAGTTCCCGTAGCGGGAGGGCCAGGTCCTACAATGAGCAGTTCTTC
many	TRBJ1-3	NA	TRBV28	CASSLGTSGNTIYF	TGTGCCAGCAGTTTAGGGACCTCTGGAAACACCATATATTTT
many	TRBJ1-6	TRBD1	TRBV27	CASSLPPGQGSPLHF	TGTGCCAGCAGCCTCCCCCCGGGACAGGGGTCACCCCTCCACTTT
many	TRBJ1-1	TRBD1	TRBV2	CASSVGTGNTEAFF	TGTGCCAGCAGTGTAGGGACAGGGAACACTGAAGCTTTCTTT
many	TRBJ2-7	TRBD2	TRBV6-1	CASSARLADSYEQYF	TGTGCCAGCAGTGCGAGACTAGCGGACTCCTACGAGCAGTACTTC
few	TRBJ2-6	NA	TRBV6-1	CASNPLLSGANVLTF	TGTGCCAGCAACCCACTCCTCTCTGGGGCCAACGTCCTGACTTTC
NA	TRBJ2-2	NA	TRBV24-1	CATSESSGASTGELFF	TGTGCCACCAGTGAGTCGTCGGGGGCGAGCACCGGGGAGCTGTTTTTT
many	TRBJ1-2	NA	TRBV28	CASNKPGRKNYGYTF	TGTGCCAGCAACAAACCGGGACGGAAGAACTATGGCTACACCTTC
NA	TRBJ2-7	NA	TRBV19	CASSIGGVAEQYF	TGTGCCAGTAGTATAGGAGGGGTCGCCGAGCAGTACTTC
many	TRBJ1-1	NA	TRBV12-3/TRBV12-4	CASPDSLFTEAFF	TGTGCCAGCCCCGACTCCCTATTCACTGAAGCTTTCTTT
NA	TRBJ2-7	TRBD2	TRBV6-1	CASSGRGLAGILYEQYF	TGTGCCAGCAGTGGGCGGGGACTAGCGGGAATCCTCTACGAGCAGTACTTC
many	TRBJ1-5	NA	TRBV7-8	CASSLLQNRDGNQPQHF	TGTGCCAGCAGCTTACTCCAGAACAGGGATGGCAATCAGCCCCAGCATTTT
NA	TRBJ1-2	TRBD1	TRBV12-3/TRBV12-4	CASSSEQGVWNGYTF	TGTGCCAGCAGTTCAGAACAGGGGGTTTGGAATGGCTACACCTTC
many	TRBJ2-5	NA	TRBV2	CASSLAESETQYF	TGTGCCAGCAGTTTGGCAGAGTCGGAGACCCAGTACTTC
many	TRBJ2-1	NA	TRBV28	CASSFRGYRVNEQFF	TGTGCCAGCAGCTTTAGGGGGTATAGAGTTAATGAGCAGTTCTTC
many	TRBJ2-1	TRBD2	TRBV2	CASRRNQRTSGKYNEQFF	TGTGCCAGCCGAAGGAACCAAAGGACTAGCGGGAAGTACAATGAGCAGTTCTTC
once	TRBJ2-1	TRBD2	TRBV7-9	CASSLALAGGRSSYNEQFF	TGTGCCAGCAGCTTAGCACTAGCGGGGGGACGGAGCTCCTACAATGAGCAGTTCTTC
few	TRBJ1-2	TRBD1	TRBV9	CASRGQGPNYGYTF	TGTGCCAGCAGAGGACAGGGACCTAACTATGGCTACACCTTC
many	TRBJ2-5	NA	TRBV18	CASSPGGPLYQTQYF	TGTGCCAGCTCACCCGGAGGACCTCTTTATCAGACCCAGTACTTC
many	TRBJ2-3	NA	TRBV28	CASSSRDGFFTDTQYF	TGTGCCAGCAGTTCCAGGGACGGATTCTTCACAGATACGCAGTATTTT
many	TRBJ1-1	NA	TRBV5-1	CASSFSQMNTEAFF	TGCGCCAGCAGCTTTTCACAGATGAACACTGAAGCTTTCTTT
few	TRBJ2-3	NA	TRBV7-3	CASSYPGTVNDTQYF	TGTGCCAGCAGCTACCCCGGGACGGTAAACGATACGCAGTATTTT
few	TRBJ1-5	NA	TRBV20-1	CSARPGYSNQPQHF	TGCAGTGCCCGACCCGGCTATAGCAATCAGCCCCAGCATTTT
many	TRBJ1-1	NA	TRBV6-2/TRBV6-3	CASSFWGTMNTEAFF	TGTGCCAGCAGTTTTTGGGGTACGATGAACACTGAAGCTTTCTTT
many	TRBJ2-7	NA	TRBV6-5	CASSDQQGDDEQYF	TGTGCCAGCAGCGACCAACAGGGTGACGACGAGCAGTACTTC
NA	TRBJ2-5	TRBD2	TRBV6-1	CASSSGGSGETQYF	TGTGCCAGCAGTTCCGGGGGTAGCGGGGAGACCCAGTACTTC
NA	TRBJ1-2	NA	TRBV2	CASSEGLATSGYTF	TGTGCCAGCAGTGAGGGGCTAGCCACAAGTGGCTACACCTTC
NA	TRBJ1-2	NA	TRBV27	CASSLSGGRVGEYGYTF	TGTGCCAGCAGTTTATCAGGGGGAAGGGTGGGGGAGTATGGCTACACCTTC
NA	TRBJ2-2	TRBD2	TRBV19	CASIRPSGSTGELFF	TGTGCCAGTATCAGGCCTAGCGGGAGCACCGGGGAGCTGTTTTTT
many	TRBJ2-7	NA	TRBV13	CASSPPSIDEQYF	TGTGCCAGCAGCCCACCGTCGATCGACGAGCAGTACTTC
few	TRBJ1-1	NA	TRBV7-9	CASRLPLGNTEAFF	TGTGCCAGCAGACTTCCCCTGGGGAACACTGAAGCTTTCTTT
NA	TRBJ2-2	NA	TRBV7-8	CASSWNARTGNTGELFF	TGTGCCAGCAGCTGGAACGCTCGGACGGGTAACACCGGGGAGCTGTTTTTT
NA	TRBJ2-1	TRBD2	TRBV6-2/TRBV6-3	CASSGLAEGEQFF	TGTGCCAGCAGTGGACTAGCGGAAGGAGAGCAGTTCTTC
NA	TRBJ1-2	NA	TRBV6-1	CASSEGGQYYGYTF	TGTGCCAGCAGTGAAGGCGGACAATACTATGGCTACACCTTC